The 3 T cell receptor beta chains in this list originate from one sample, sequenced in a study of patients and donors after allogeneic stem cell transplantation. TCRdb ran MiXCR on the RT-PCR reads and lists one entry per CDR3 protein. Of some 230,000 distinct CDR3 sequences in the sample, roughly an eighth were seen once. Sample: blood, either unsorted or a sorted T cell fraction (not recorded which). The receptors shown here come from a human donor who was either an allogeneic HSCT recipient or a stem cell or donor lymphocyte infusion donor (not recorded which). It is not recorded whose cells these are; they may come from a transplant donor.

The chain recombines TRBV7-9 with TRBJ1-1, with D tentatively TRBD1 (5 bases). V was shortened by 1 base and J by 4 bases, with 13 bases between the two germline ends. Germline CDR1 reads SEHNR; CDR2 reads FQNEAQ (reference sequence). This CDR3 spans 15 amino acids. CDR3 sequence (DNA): TGTGCCAGCAGCTTAGTCGAGGGGATGGCCACTGAAGCTTTCTTT. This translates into CASSLVEGMATEAFF.

The CDR3 bases are TGCGCCAGCAGCCAATATCTATGGGGGGATACGCAGTATTTT. Translated, it gives CASSQYLWGDTQYF. V and J are TRBV4-1 and TRBJ2-3; the D call may be TRBD1 or TRBD2 (5 bases each). Germline lookup yields CDR1 MGHRA and CDR2 YSYEKL. V lost 2 bases, J lost 6 bases, and 12 bases lay in between. CDR3 length: 14 amino acids.

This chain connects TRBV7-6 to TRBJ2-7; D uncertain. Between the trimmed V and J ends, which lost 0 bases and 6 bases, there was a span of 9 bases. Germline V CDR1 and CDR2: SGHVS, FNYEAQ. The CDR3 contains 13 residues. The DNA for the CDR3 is TGTGCCAGCAGCTTAGCGCAGTCGGGCGAGCAGTACTTC. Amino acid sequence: CASSLAQSGEQYF.